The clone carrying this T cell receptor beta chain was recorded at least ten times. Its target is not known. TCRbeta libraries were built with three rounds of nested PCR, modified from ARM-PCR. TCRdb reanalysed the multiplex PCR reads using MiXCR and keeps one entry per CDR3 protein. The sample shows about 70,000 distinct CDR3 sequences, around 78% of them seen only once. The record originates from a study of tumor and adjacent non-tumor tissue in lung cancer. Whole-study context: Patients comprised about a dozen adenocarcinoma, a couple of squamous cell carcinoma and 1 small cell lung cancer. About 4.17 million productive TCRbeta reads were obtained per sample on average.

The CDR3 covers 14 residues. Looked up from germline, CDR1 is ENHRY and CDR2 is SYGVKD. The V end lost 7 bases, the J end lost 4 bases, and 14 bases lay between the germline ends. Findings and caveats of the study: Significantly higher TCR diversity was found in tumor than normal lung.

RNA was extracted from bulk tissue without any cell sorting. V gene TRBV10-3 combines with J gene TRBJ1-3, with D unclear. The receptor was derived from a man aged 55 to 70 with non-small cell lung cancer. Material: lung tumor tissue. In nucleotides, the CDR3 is TGTGCCATCACCGAGACAACATCGGGAAACACCATATATTTT. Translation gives CAITETTSGNTIYF.